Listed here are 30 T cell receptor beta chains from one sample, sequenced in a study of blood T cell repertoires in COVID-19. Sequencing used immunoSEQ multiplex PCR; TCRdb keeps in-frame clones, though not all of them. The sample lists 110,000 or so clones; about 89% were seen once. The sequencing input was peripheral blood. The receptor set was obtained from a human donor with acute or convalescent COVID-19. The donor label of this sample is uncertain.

CDR3 in amino acids: CASSAKLGTSGDRYQETQYF. The CDR3 DNA reads as TGTGCCAGCAGCGCAAAGTTGGGGACTAGCGGGGATAGGTACCAAGAGACCCAGTACTTC. The J gene is TRBJ2-5, the V gene TRBV9; 13 nucleotides match TRBD2. Germline V lookup: CDR1 SGDLS, CDR2 YYNGEE. The J segment lost 0 bases and the V segment lost 3 bases, leaving 14 bases of the junction unmatched. This CDR3 has 20 residues.

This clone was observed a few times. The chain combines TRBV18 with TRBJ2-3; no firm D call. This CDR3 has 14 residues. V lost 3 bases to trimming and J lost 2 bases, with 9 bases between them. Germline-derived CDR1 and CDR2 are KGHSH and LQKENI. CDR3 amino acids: CASSPQAATDTQYF. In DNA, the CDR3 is TGTGCCAGCTCACCTCAGGCAGCCACAGATACGCAGTATTTT. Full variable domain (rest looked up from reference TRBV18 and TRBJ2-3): NAGVMQNPRHLVRRRGQEARLRCSPMKGHSHVYWYRQLPEEGLKFMVYLQKENIIDESGMPKERFSAEFPKEGPSILRIQQVVRGDSAAYFCASSPQAATDTQYFGPGTRLTVL.

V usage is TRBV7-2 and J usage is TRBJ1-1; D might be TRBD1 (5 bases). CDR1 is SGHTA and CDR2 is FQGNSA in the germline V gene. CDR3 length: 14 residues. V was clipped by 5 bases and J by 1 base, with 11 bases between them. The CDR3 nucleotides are TGTGCCAGCAGCCGGGACGGGGGGAACACTGAAGCTTTCTTT. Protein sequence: CASSRDGGNTEAFF.

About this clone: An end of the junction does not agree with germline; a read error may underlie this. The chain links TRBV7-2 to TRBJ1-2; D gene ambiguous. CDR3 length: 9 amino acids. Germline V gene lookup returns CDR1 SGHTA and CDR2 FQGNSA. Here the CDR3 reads CASSLEREF. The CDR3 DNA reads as TGTGCCAGCAGCTTAGAACGGGAGTTC.

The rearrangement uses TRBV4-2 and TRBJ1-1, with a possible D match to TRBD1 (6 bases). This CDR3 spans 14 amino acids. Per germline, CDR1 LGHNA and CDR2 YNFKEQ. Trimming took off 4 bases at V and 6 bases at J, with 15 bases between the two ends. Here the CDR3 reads CASSRTTGSAEAFF. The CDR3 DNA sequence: TGTGCCAGCAGCCGCACTACAGGGAGCGCTGAAGCTTTCTTT.

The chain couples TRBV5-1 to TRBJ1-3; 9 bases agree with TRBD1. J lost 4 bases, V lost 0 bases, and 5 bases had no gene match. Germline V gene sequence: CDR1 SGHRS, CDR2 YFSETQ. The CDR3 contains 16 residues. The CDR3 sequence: CASSLAPGTGGNTIYF. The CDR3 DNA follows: TGCGCCAGCAGCTTGGCCCCCGGGACAGGGGGAAACACCATATATTTT.

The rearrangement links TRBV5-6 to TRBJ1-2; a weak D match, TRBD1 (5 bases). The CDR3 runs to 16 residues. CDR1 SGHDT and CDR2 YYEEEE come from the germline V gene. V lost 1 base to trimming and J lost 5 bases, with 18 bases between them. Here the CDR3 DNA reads TGTGCCAGCAGCTTGACCGGGACTTATCCCTTATATGGCTACACCTTC. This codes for CASSLTGTYPLYGYTF.

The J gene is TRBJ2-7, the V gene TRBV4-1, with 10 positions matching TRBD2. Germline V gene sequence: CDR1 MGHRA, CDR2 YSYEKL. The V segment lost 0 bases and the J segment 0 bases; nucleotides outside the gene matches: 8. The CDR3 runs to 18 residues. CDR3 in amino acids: CASSQDLGLAAFSYEQYF. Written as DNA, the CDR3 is TGCGCCAGCAGCCAAGACCTCGGACTAGCGGCCTTCTCCTACGAGCAGTACTTC.

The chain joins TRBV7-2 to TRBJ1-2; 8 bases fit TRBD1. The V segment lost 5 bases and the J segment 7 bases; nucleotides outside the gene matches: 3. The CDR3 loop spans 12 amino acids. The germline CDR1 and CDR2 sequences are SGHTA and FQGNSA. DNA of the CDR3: TGTGCCAGCAGCCCCAGGGGGCGTGGCTACACCTTC. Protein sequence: CASSPRGRGYTF. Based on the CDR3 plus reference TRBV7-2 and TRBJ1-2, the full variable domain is GAGVSQSPSNKVTEKGKDVELRCDPISGHTALYWYRQSLGQGLEFLIYFQGNSAPDKSGLPSDRFSAERTGGSVSTLTIQRTQQEDSAVYLCASSPRGRGYTFGSGTRLTVV.

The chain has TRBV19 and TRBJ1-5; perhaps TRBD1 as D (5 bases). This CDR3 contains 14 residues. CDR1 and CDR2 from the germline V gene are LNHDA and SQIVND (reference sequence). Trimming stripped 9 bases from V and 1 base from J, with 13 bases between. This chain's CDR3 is CASRQRPSNQPQHF. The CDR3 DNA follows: TGTGCCAGCCGACAGCGTCCAAGCAATCAGCCCCAGCATTTT.

CDR3 sequence: CATNRDYQNSPLHF. The CDR3 DNA reads TGTGCCACGAATAGAGATTACCAAAATTCACCCCTCCACTTT. The J gene is TRBJ1-6, the V gene TRBV5-5, with no clear D. The CDR3 consists of 14 residues. V dropped 9 bases and J dropped 7 bases, with 17 bases sitting between them. Germline values: CDR1 SGHKS, CDR2 YYEKEE (reference sequence).

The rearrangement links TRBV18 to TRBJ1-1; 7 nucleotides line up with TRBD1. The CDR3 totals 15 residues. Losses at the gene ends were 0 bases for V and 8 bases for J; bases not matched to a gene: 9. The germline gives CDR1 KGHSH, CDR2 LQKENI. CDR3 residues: CASSPPTGYESEAFF. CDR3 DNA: TGTGCCAGCTCACCACCGACAGGGTACGAGAGCGAAGCTTTCTTT.

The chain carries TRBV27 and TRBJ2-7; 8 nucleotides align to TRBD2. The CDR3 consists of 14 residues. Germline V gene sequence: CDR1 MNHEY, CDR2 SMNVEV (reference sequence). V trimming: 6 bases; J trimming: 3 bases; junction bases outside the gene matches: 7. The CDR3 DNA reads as TGTGCCAGCAGGTCGGGGGGGGGCCTCTACGAGCAGTACTTC. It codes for CASRSGGGLYEQYF.

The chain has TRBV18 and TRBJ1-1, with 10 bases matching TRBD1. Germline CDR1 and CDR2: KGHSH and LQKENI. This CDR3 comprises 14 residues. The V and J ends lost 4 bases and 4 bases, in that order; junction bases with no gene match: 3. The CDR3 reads CASSQGQGGTEAFF. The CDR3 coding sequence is TGTGCCAGCTCACAAGGACAGGGGGGCACTGAAGCTTTCTTT.

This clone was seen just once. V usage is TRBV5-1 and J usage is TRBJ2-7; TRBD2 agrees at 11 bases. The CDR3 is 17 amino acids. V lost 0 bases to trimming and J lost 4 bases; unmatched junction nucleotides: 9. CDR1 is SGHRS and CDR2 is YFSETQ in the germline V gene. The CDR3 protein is CASSLGSGGAGVYEQYF. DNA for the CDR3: TGCGCCAGCAGCTTGGGTAGCGGGGGGGCTGGAGTGTACGAGCAGTACTTC.

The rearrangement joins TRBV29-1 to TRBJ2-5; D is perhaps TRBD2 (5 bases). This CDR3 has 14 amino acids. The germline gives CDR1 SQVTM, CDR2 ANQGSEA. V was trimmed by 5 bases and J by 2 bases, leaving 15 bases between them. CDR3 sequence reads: CSVFSLDFQETQYF. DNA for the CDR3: TGCAGCGTTTTTAGCCTGGACTTTCAAGAGACCCAGTACTTC.

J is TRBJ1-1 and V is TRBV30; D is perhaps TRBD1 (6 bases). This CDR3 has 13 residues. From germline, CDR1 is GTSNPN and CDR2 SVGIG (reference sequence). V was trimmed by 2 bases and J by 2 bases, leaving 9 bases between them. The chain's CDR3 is CAWSLQGNTEAFF. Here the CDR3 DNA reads TGTGCCTGGAGTTTACAGGGCAACACTGAAGCTTTCTTT.

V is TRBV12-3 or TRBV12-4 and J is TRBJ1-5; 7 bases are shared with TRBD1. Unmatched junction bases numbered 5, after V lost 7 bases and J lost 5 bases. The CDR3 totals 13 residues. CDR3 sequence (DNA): TGTGCCAGCACCCCAGACAGGGATCAGCCCCAGCATTTT. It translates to CASTPDRDQPQHF.

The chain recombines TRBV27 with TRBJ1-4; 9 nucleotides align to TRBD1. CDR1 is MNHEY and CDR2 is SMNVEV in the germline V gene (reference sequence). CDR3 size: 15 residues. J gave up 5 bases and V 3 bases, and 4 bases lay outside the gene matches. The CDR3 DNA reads TGTGCCAGCAGTTTCCTTGGACAGGGGAATGAAAAACTGTTTTTT. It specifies CASSFLGQGNEKLFF.

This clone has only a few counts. CDR3 nucleotides: TGTGCCAGCAGTTTTTGGGAGGGTTGGGGCTACACCTTC. Translated, it gives CASSFWEGWGYTF. The chain links TRBV12-3 or TRBV12-4 to TRBJ1-2; D uncertain. There are 13 residues in the CDR3. The V gene lost 3 bases and the J gene lost 8 bases, with 13 bases spanning the gap.

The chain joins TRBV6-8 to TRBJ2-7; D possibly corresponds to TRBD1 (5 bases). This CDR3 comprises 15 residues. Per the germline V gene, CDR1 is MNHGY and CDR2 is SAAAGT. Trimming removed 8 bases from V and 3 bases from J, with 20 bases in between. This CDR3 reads CASYRTPSLLYEQYF. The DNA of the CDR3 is TGTGCCAGCTATCGGACACCGTCCCTCCTCTACGAGCAGTACTTC.

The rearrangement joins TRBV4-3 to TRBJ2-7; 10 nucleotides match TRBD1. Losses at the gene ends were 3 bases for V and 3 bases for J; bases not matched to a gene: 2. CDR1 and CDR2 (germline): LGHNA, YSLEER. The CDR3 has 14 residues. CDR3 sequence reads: CASSQGTGDYEQYF. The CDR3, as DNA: TGCGCCAGCAGCCAGGGGACAGGGGACTACGAGCAGTACTTC.

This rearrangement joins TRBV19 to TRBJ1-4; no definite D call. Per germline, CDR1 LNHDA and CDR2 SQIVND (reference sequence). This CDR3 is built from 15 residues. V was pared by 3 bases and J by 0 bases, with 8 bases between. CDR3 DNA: TGTGCCAGTAGTATCCCCGGGACAACTAATGAAAAACTGTTTTTT. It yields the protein CASSIPGTTNEKLFF.

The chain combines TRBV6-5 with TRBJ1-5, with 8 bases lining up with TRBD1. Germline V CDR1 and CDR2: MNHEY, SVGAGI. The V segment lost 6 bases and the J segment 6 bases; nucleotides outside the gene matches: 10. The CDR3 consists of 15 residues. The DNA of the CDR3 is TGTGCCAGCAGACCTACAGGGGGAGGAGGTCAGCCCCAGCATTTT. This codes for CASRPTGGGGQPQHF.

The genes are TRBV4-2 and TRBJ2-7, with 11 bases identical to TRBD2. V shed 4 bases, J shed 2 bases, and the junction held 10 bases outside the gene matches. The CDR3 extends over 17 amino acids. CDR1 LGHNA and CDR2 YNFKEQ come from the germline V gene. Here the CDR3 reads CASSPPGASGRTYEQYF. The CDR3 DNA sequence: TGTGCCAGCAGCCCTCCCGGGGCTAGCGGGAGGACCTACGAGCAGTACTTC.

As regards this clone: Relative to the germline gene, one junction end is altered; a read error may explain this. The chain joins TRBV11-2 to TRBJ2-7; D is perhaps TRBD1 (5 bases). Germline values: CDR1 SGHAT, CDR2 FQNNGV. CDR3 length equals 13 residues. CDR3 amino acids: CASSLEGLGASDF. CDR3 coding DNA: TGTGCCAGCAGCTTAGAGGGTTTAGGGGCGAGCGACTTC.

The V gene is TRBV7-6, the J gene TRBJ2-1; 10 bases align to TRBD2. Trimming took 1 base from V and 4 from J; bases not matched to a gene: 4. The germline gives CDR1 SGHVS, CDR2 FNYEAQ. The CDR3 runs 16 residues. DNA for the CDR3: TGTGCCAGCAGCTTAGAACCTAGCGGGAGATACAATGAGCAGTTCTTC. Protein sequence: CASSLEPSGRYNEQFF. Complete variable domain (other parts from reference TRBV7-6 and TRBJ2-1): GAGVSQSPRYKVTKRGQDVALRCDPISGHVSLYWYRQALGQGPEFLTYFNYEAQQDKSGLPNDRFSAERPEGSISTLTIQRTEQRDSAMYRCASSLEPSGRYNEQFFGPGTRLTVL.

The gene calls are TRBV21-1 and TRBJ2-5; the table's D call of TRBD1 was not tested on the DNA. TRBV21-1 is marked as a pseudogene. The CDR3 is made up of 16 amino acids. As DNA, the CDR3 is TGTGCCAGCAGCAATAGGGGGACAGGGCACCAAGAGACCCAGTACTTC. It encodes CASSNRGTGHQETQYF.

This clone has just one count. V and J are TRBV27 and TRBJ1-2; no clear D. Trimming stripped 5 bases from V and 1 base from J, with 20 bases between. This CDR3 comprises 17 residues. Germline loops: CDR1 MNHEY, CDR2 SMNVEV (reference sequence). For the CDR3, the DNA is TGTGCCAGCAGTCCCTCCGCCCGACACTTGGATAACTATGGCTACACCTTC. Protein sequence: CASSPSARHLDNYGYTF.

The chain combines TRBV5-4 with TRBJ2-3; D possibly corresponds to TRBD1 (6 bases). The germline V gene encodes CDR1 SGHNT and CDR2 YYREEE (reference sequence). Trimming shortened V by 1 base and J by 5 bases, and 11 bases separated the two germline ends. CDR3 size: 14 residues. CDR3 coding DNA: TGTGCCAGCAGCTTGTTGGGGGCCGGAGATACGCAGTATTTT. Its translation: CASSLLGAGDTQYF.